This T cell receptor beta chain was sequenced in a study of technical replicates of blood from several donors. This clone was detected once. The V and J ends lost 5 bases and 4 bases, in that order; junction bases with no gene match: 6. This CDR3 comprises 15 residues. Germline V CDR1 and CDR2: SEHNR, FQNEAQ (reference sequence). This table comes from immunoSEQ multiplex PCR, and its TCRdb copy is limited to in-frame clones, with some not included. This sample has some 71,000 clones, with nearly 98% found just once. The chain carries TRBV7-9 and TRBJ2-3; 10 nucleotides agree with TRBD1. The TCR sequence derives from a human donor in good health. Sequencing was done on a sample of T cells isolated from PBMCs. CDR3 protein: CASSPGQGGADTQYF. The CDR3 region has the DNA TGTGCCAGCAGCCCAGGACAGGGGGGAGCAGATACGCAGTATTTT.